The T cell receptor (beta chain) described here comes from a study of Ad26.COV2.S vaccination and SARS-CoV-2 variants. Profiling relied on immunoSEQ multiplex PCR, and the TCRdb table lists in-frame clones only, not all of them. The profile shows 350,000 to 450,000 clones, 75% to 90% of them singletons. The CDR3 totals 15 residues. Germline V gene lookup returns CDR1 SGHDT and CDR2 YYEEEE. The V gene end was trimmed by 0 bases and the J gene end by 10 bases; junction bases not matched to a gene: 7. The treatment was: around 19 received Ad26.COV2.S at low or high dose, single or two shots; several received placebo; per-sample allocation not given. Samples analyzed were those drawn on day 63 after the first vaccine or placebo injection.

This chain joins TRBV5-6 and TRBJ1-6; TRBD1 matches at 7 bases. This sequence originates from a person between 18 and 59 years old who received the Ad26.COV2.S COVID-19 vaccine or a placebo. The material was peripheral blood, obtained in a trial of Ad26.COV2.S vaccine versus placebo. CDR3 DNA: TGTGCCAGCAGCTTGGGGACAGGCAGGGGCTCACCCCTCCACTTT. Translating it yields CASSLGTGRGSPLHF.